The clone carrying this TCR beta chain was detected a few times. These data belong to a study of blood T cell repertoires in COVID-19. In the study overall: The analysed material was cDNA or gDNA that came from T cells, B-cell-depleted T cells, or PBMCs.

CDR1 and CDR2 from the germline V gene are MNHEY and SMNVEV (reference sequence). V lost 6 bases, J lost 4 bases, and 7 bases stayed unmatched. This CDR3 has 15 amino acids. The data were produced by immunoSEQ multiplex PCR, yet TCRdb's version contains in-frame clones alone and is incomplete. This sample carries about 370,000 clones, 89% of them seen once, and the ten largest clones take around 3%. The rearrangement joins TRBV27 to TRBJ2-1; TRBD1 matches at 9 bases. The sample consisted of peripheral blood. This clonotype was sampled from a woman aged 25 to 39 with COVID-19, enrolled during active disease. The DNA of the CDR3 is TGTGCCAGCAGCGCCGGGACAGGGTTTTACAATGAGCAGTTCTTC. Translation gives CASSAGTGFYNEQFF.